Sequencing of this T cell receptor (beta chain) was carried out in a study of blood T cell repertoires in COVID-19. Libraries were prepared by immunoSEQ multiplex PCR; TCRdb keeps only in-frame clonotypes and omits some of them. The sample lists under 150,000 clones, about 87% occurring once. V lost 1 base and J lost 0, with 7 bases in between. The CDR3 sequence is 15 residues long. The V gene's germline CDR1 is LNHNV and CDR2 YYDKDF (reference sequence). The receptor comes from a human donor in a cohort sampled during active COVID-19. The chain employs TRBV15 and TRBJ1-5; D uncertain. The sample consisted of peripheral blood. The CDR3 bases are TGTGCCACCAGCAGAGGAGGGTATAGCAATCAGCCCCAGCATTTT. It yields the protein CATSRGGYSNQPQHF.